Listed below are T cell receptor beta chains from one sample, sequenced in a study of blood T cell repertoires in COVID-19. Using immunoSEQ multiplex PCR, the repertoire was profiled, and TCRdb retains in-frame clones only, with some absent. The data contain some 160,000 clones, 85% of them singletons. Sequenced input: PBMCs or T cells enriched from blood (not recorded which). The receptors derive from a woman between 40 and 55 years old who had recovered from COVID-19. CDR3s include the opening cysteine and the closing phenylalanine or tryptophan. Each record gives: clone size, V gene, D gene, J gene, CDR3 protein, CDR3 DNA. The D gene is left open where the match is weak. Size is stated for part of the rows, as once, few or many counts, or as a class when the clone is expanded.

.	TRBV30	.	TRBJ1-5	CAWSGGQLNQPQHF	TGTGCCTGGAGTGGAGGACAGCTTAATCAGCCCCAGCATTTT
few	TRBV3-1/TRBV3-2	.	TRBJ1-2	CASSQGPTVYGYTF	TGTGCCAGCAGCCAAGGGCCAACAGTCTATGGCTACACCTTC
few	TRBV5-4	TRBD1	TRBJ1-1	CASSRRDSGNTEAFF	TGTGCCAGCAGCCGCCGGGACAGTGGGAACACTGAAGCTTTCTTT
.	TRBV19	.	TRBJ1-5	CASSKWGRKRDQPQHF	TGTGCCAGTAGTAAGTGGGGAAGAAAGAGGGATCAGCCCCAGCATTTT
.	TRBV2	TRBD2	TRBJ2-2	CASRELAGATGELFF	TGTGCCAGCAGAGAACTAGCGGGGGCTACCGGGGAGCTGTTTTTT
.	TRBV15	TRBD1	TRBJ2-7	CATSRVGQGAAEQYF	TGTGCCACCAGCAGAGTCGGCCAGGGGGCGGCCGAGCAGTACTTC
.	TRBV5-1	.	TRBJ1-1	CASSLERQPNTEAFF	TGCGCCAGCAGCTTGGAGAGACAACCGAACACTGAAGCTTTCTTT
few	TRBV19	.	TRBJ1-1	CDLPMNTEAFF	TGTGACCTACCCATGAACACTGAAGCTTTCTTT
.	TRBV5-4	.	TRBJ1-1	CASSPPGLGNTEAFF	TGTGCCAGCAGCCCACCGGGACTTGGGAACACTGAAGCTTTCTTT
.	TRBV6-5	.	TRBJ1-1	CASSYSGRGAFF	TGTGCCAGCAGTTACAGTGGGAGGGGAGCTTTCTTT
.	TRBV9	.	TRBJ1-1	CASSVAPENTEAFF	TGTGCCAGCAGCGTAGCCCCAGAGAACACTGAAGCTTTCTTT
.	TRBV13	.	TRBJ2-1	CASRGGSYNEQFF	TGTGCCAGCAGAGGGGGCTCCTACAATGAGCAGTTCTTC
.	TRBV5-4	TRBD2	TRBJ2-7	CASSPGLADYEQYF	TGTGCCAGCAGCCCGGGACTAGCGGACTACGAGCAGTACTTC
.	TRBV6-5	.	TRBJ2-2	CASSYGARVGTGELFF	TGTGCCAGCAGTTACGGGGCCAGGGTAGGCACCGGGGAGCTGTTTTTT
once	TRBV6-5	.	TRBJ2-7	CASSSGEPRFRYF	TGTGCCAGCAGCTCCGGGGAGCCCCGCTTTCGGTACTTC
once	TRBV5-8	TRBD2	TRBJ2-3	CASSLGWTSGRTDTQYF	TGTGCCAGCAGCTTGGGGTGGACTAGCGGCCGCACAGATACGCAGTATTTT
few	TRBV2	TRBD1	TRBJ1-6	CASSEGSGGLYGSPLHF	TGTGCCAGCAGTGAAGGGTCAGGGGGGCTTTACGGTTCACCCCTCCACTTT
.	TRBV19	.	TRBJ2-1	CASSIRRSSGNEQFF	TGTGCCAGTAGTATAAGACGGAGCTCGGGCAATGAGCAGTTCTTC
.	TRBV2	.	TRBJ1-4	CASSAEGNEKLFF	TGTGCCAGCAGTGCAGAGGGTAATGAAAAACTGTTTTTT
few	TRBV19	.	TRBJ1-5	CASSLGVRAGQPQHF	TGTGCCAGTAGCCTGGGTGTCCGGGCGGGTCAGCCCCAGCATTTT
.	TRBV19	.	TRBJ2-5	CASSMVTSGETQYF	TGTGCCAGTAGTATGGTCACGTCCGGAGAGACCCAGTACTTC
few	TRBV7-3	TRBD2	TRBJ2-3	CASSLPGGPTDTQYF	TGTGCCAGCAGCTTACCGGGAGGGCCTACAGATACGCAGTATTTT
.	TRBV19	TRBD2	TRBJ2-1	CASSIGGGTRELQFF	TGTGCCAGTAGTATAGGGGGGGGGACGAGAGAATTACAGTTCTTC
.	TRBV6-5	.	TRBJ1-2	CASSFMGGGDYGYTF	TGTGCCAGCAGTTTCATGGGAGGAGGGGACTATGGCTACACCTTC
.	TRBV11-2	.	TRBJ2-5	CASSLSGERETQYF	TGTGCCAGCAGCCTCTCGGGGGAGCGAGAGACCCAGTACTTC
.	TRBV6-5	.	TRBJ2-1	CASKGGTSYNEQFF	TGTGCCAGCAAGGGCGGGACTTCCTACAATGAGCAGTTCTTC
.	TRBV5-1	TRBD2	TRBJ2-3	CASAGTSGRTDTQYF	TGCGCCAGCGCCGGGACTAGCGGGAGAACGGATACGCAGTATTTT
.	TRBV3-1/TRBV3-2	.	TRBJ1-1	CASTLGGPMNTEAFF	TGTGCCAGCACCCTAGGAGGGCCCATGAACACTGAAGCTTTCTTT
.	TRBV21-1	.	TRBJ2-5	CASSRAPLAGTLQETQYF	TGTGCCAGCAGCAGAGCCCCCCTAGCGGGAACCCTCCAAGAGACCCAGTACTTC
.	TRBV6-5	TRBD1	TRBJ2-3	CASSRQGDTQYF	TGTGCCAGCAGTAGACAGGGTGATACGCAGTATTTT
.	TRBV4-2	.	TRBJ2-7	CASSQDGPYEQYF	TGTGCCAGCAGCCAAGATGGCCCATACGAGCAGTACTTC
.	TRBV19	TRBD1	TRBJ1-2	CASSPWTGQNYGYTF	TGTGCCAGTAGTCCTTGGACAGGGCAAAACTATGGCTACACCTTC
.	TRBV3-1/TRBV3-2	TRBD1	TRBJ2-7	CASSQRDREGEQYF	TGTGCCAGCAGCCAGCGGGACAGGGAGGGCGAGCAGTACTTC
.	TRBV19	TRBD1	TRBJ2-7	CASSIGTGAYEQYF	TGTGCCAGTAGTATCGGGACAGGGGCTTACGAGCAGTACTTC
.	TRBV29-1	.	TRBJ1-2	CSVDGQDYGYTF	TGCAGCGTTGATGGGCAGGACTATGGCTACACCTTC
once	TRBV5-5	TRBD1	TRBJ1-1	CASSSRQGFEAFF	TGTGCCAGCAGCTCCAGACAGGGCTTTGAAGCTTTCTTT
.	TRBV4-1	TRBD1	TRBJ2-5	CASSPGQGGETQYF	TGCGCCAGCAGCCCGGGACAGGGAGGAGAGACCCAGTACTTC
.	TRBV29-1	TRBD2	TRBJ2-7	CSVEEGGSDYEQYF	TGCAGCGTTGAAGAGGGAGGGAGTGACTACGAGCAGTACTTC
.	TRBV3-1/TRBV3-2	TRBD2	TRBJ2-7	CASSQLAGAIYEQYF	TGTGCCAGCAGCCAACTAGCGGGAGCTATCTACGAGCAGTACTTC
.	TRBV7-8	TRBD2	TRBJ2-1	CASSLVSSGRLNEQFF	TGTGCCAGCAGCTTAGTGTCTAGCGGGAGGCTGAATGAGCAGTTCTTC
.	TRBV11-2	TRBD2	TRBJ2-1	CASSLGLARNEQFF	TGTGCCAGCAGCTTGGGACTAGCGCGGAATGAGCAGTTCTTC
.	TRBV7-8	TRBD2	TRBJ2-3	CASSLLAGDVDTQYF	TGTGCCAGCAGCTTATTGGCGGGAGACGTAGATACGCAGTATTTT
once	TRBV6-5	.	TRBJ1-2	CASSYLQEGRGYTF	TGTGCCAGCAGTTACCTACAGGAGGGGCGTGGCTACACCTTC
.	TRBV5-1	TRBD2	TRBJ2-7	CASTEGEGFSYEQYF	TGCGCCAGCACGGAAGGGGAGGGTTTTTCCTACGAGCAGTACTTC
.	TRBV5-6	.	TRBJ1-5	CASSLGQLSGQPQHF	TGTGCCAGCAGCTTGGGACAGCTCTCGGGTCAGCCCCAGCATTTT
few	TRBV6-6	.	TRBJ1-2	CASSPQGNYGYTF	TGTGCCAGCAGCCCCCAGGGGAACTATGGCTACACCTTC
.	TRBV9	TRBD2	TRBJ2-2	CATGPSGRYTGELFF	TGTGCCACCGGTCCCAGCGGGAGGTACACCGGGGAGCTGTTTTTT
.	TRBV5-1	.	TRBJ2-1	CASSLVGTSDNEQFF	TGCGCCAGCAGCTTGGTAGGGACTTCTGACAATGAGCAGTTCTTC
.	TRBV18	TRBD2	TRBJ2-2	CASSPDGTRRTGELFF	TGTGCCAGCTCACCAGATGGGACTAGGAGGACCGGGGAGCTGTTTTTT
.	TRBV5-6	.	TRBJ2-5	CASSLVGSGETQYF	TGTGCCAGCAGCTTGGTAGGCTCGGGGGAGACCCAGTACTTC
few	TRBV30	TRBD1	TRBJ1-2	CAWSGTGGIYGYTF	TGTGCCTGGTCCGGGACAGGGGGCATCTATGGCTACACCTTC
.	TRBV6-5	TRBD1	TRBJ1-1	CASSLTGGAVGTEAFF	TGTGCCAGCAGTTTAACAGGGGGCGCGGTGGGCACTGAAGCTTTCTTT
few	TRBV11-2	TRBD2	TRBJ2-7	CASSFERGAYEQYF	TGTGCCAGCAGCTTCGAGCGGGGTGCCTACGAGCAGTACTTC
.	TRBV9	.	TRBJ2-7	CASSAHREVPNSYEQYF	TGTGCCAGCAGCGCCCACAGGGAAGTCCCTAATTCTTACGAGCAGTACTTC
.	TRBV27	TRBD1	TRBJ1-2	CASSSGTARREGYTF	TGTGCCAGCAGTTCCGGGACAGCCCGACGAGAAGGCTACACCTTC